A single sample gave rise to the 9 T cell receptor beta chains below, sequenced in a study of identical twins. Using its own MiXCR run on the 5' RACE reads, TCRdb lists one record per CDR3 protein. The data hold about 520,000 distinct CDR3 sequences, with 22% observed a single time. Separately, the same data were catalogued under a study of T cells expressing NK-cell markers.

Sequences were obtained from CD4+ T cells sorted from blood. The receptors originated from a young woman in good health.

The table lists this clonotype with a few counts. The chain has TRBV5-1 and TRBJ2-1; TRBD1 is a possible D gene (5 bases). Germline V gives CDR1 SGHRS, CDR2 YFSETQ. V was shortened by 2 bases and J by 10 bases, with 16 bases between the two germline ends. This CDR3 spans 14 amino acids. The CDR3 nucleotides are TGCGCCAGCAGCTTACCCCAATCGACAGCGGAGCAGTTCTTC. It translates to CASSLPQSTAEQFF.

The CDR3 DNA sequence: TGTGCCAGCAGCTTGGCCTACTACCGGGGTGTCCTGACTTTC. Its protein is CASSLAYYRGVLTF. J is TRBJ2-6 and V is TRBV5-8; perhaps TRBD2 as D (5 bases). The V and J ends lost 0 bases and 13 bases respectively, with 14 bases between them. From germline, CDR1 is SGHTS and CDR2 YDEGEE. This CDR3 has 14 residues.

This chain joins TRBV7-9 and TRBJ1-1; possible D gene TRBD1, 6 bases. V lost 8 bases, J lost 0 bases, and 13 bases lay in between. The CDR3 length is 14 residues. CDR1 SEHNR and CDR2 FQNEAQ come from the germline V gene (reference sequence). In DNA, the CDR3 is TGTGCCAGCCAATATCAGGGGCTGAACACTGAAGCTTTCTTT. Its translation is CASQYQGLNTEAFF. The complete variable domain, with remaining parts taken from reference TRBV7-9 and TRBJ1-1, reads DTGVSQNPRHKITKRGQNVTFRCDPISEHNRLYWYRQTLGQGPEFLTYFQNEAQLEKSRLLSDRFSAERPKGSFSTLEIQRTEQGDSAMYLCASQYQGLNTEAFFGQGTRLTVV.

The rearrangement uses TRBV3-1 and TRBJ2-7; D ambiguous. The germline V gene has CDR1 LGHDT and CDR2 YNNKEL (reference sequence). Trimming pared 4 bases from V and 3 bases from J, leaving 10 bases between. This CDR3 has 13 amino acids. The DNA for the CDR3 is TGTGCCAGCAGCCCCCCCCACAGCTACGAGCAGTACTTC. It is translated as CASSPPHSYEQYF.

This clonotype was observed at least ten times. The CDR3 nucleotides read TGTGCCAGCAGTTCCCAGCGCCCCTACGAGCAGTACTTC. It yields the protein CASSSQRPYEQYF. The V and J genes are TRBV12-3 or TRBV12-4 and TRBJ2-7; D uncertain. The CDR3 is 13 amino acids. Trimming removed 4 bases from V and 2 bases from J, with 9 bases in between.

The table lists this clonotype with a few counts. The rearrangement joins TRBV20-1 to TRBJ2-2; D uncertain. The germline V gene encodes CDR1 DFQATT and CDR2 SNEGSKA (reference sequence). The CDR3 has 12 amino acids. With 7 bases removed from V and 6 bases from J, the gap between germline ends came to 12 bases. For the CDR3, the DNA is TGCAGTGTACGACAAGCGTCCGGGGAGCTGTTTTTT. Amino acid sequence: CSVRQASGELFF.

The chain is built from TRBV10-3 and TRBJ1-1, with TRBD1 as a possible D gene (5 bases). Trimming removed 6 bases at V and 1 base at J, with 9 bases between. CDR1 ENHRY and CDR2 SYGVKD come from the germline V gene. CDR3 length: 13 residues. CDR3 protein: CAISSGQNTEAFF. The CDR3, as DNA: TGTGCCATCAGCTCCGGACAGAACACTGAAGCTTTCTTT.

V is TRBV18 and J is TRBJ2-7; TRBD1 might be the D (5 bases). Trimming shortened V by 5 bases and J by 6 bases, and 17 bases separated the two germline ends. The CDR3 is 14 residues long. The germline CDR1 and CDR2 sequences are KGHSH and LQKENI. The DNA for the CDR3 is TGTGCCAGCTCATCGGACACTTTTACCTCCGAGCAGTACTTC. It is translated as CASSSDTFTSEQYF.

The CDR3 DNA follows: TGTGCCAGCCGGGAATACCCGAACACTGAAGCTTTCTTT. The encoded protein is CASREYPNTEAFF. The V gene is TRBV18, the J gene TRBJ1-1; D ambiguous. The CDR3 loop spans 13 amino acids. V lost 8 bases and J lost 1, with 11 bases in between. Looked up from germline, CDR1 is KGHSH and CDR2 is LQKENI.